This T cell receptor beta chain was recorded in a study of cytomegalovirus exposure and HLA in healthy donors. A multiplex PCR was run with 60 Vbeta primers and 13 Jbeta primers. Data came from immunoSEQ multiplex PCR; TCRdb stores just in-frame clones and leaves some out. The profile covers more than 90,000 clones, with around 83% appearing a single time and roughly 23% taken by the ten largest. The CDR3 has 17 residues. V lost 5 bases and J lost 5; bases outside the gene matches: 10. Looked up from germline, CDR1 is SEHNR and CDR2 is FQNEAQ (reference sequence). The TCR originated in a man aged 25-40 years in good health and CMV-seropositive. This chain connects TRBV7-9 to TRBJ2-1; TRBD1 matches 12 bases. Sequencing was carried out using PBMCs. The CDR3 reads CASSAGTGGARDNEQFF. The CDR3, as DNA: TGTGCCAGCAGCGCCGGGACAGGGGGCGCTAGGGACAATGAGCAGTTCTTC.